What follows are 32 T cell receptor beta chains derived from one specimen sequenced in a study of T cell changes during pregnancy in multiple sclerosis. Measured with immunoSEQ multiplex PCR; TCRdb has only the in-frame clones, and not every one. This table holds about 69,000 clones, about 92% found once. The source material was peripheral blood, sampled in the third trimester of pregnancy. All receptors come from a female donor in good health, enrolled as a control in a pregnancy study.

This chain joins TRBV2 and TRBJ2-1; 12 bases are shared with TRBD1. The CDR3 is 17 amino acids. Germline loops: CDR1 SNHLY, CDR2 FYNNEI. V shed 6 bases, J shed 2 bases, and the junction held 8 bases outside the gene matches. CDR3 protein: CASSETRDRGPYNEQFF. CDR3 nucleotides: TGTGCCAGCAGCGAGACCAGGGACAGGGGGCCCTACAATGAGCAGTTCTTC.

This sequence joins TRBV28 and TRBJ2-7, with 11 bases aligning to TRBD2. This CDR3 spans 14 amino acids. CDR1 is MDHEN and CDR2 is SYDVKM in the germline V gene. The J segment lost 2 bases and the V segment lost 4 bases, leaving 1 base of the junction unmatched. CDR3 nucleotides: TGTGCCAGCAGTTCTAGCGGGAGGACCTACGAGCAGTACTTC. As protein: CASSSSGRTYEQYF.

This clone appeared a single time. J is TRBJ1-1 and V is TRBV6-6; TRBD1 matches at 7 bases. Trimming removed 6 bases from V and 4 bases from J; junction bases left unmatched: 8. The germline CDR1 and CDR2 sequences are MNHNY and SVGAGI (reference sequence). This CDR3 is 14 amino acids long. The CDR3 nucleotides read TGTGCCAGCAGGCGACAGGGTACGGGCACTGAAGCTTTCTTT. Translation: CASRRQGTGTEAFF.

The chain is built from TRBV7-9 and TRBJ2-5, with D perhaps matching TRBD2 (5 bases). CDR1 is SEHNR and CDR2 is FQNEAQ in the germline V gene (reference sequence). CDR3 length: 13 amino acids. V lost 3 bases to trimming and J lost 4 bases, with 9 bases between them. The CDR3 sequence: CASSLEVRETQYF. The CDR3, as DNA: TGTGCCAGCAGCTTGGAGGTCCGAGAGACCCAGTACTTC.

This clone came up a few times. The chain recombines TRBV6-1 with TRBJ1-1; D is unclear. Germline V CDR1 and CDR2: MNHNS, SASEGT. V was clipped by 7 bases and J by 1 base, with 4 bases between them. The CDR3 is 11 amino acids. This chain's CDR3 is CASNKNTEAFF. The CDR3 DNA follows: TGTGCCAGCAACAAGAACACTGAAGCTTTCTTT.

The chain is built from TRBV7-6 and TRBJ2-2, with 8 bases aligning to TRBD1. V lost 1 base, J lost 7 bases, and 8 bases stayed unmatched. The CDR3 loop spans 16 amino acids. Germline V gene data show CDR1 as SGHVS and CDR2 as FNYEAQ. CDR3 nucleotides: TGTGCCAGCAGCTTAGGGCAGGGGGCCGGTATCGGGGAGCTGTTTTTT. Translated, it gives CASSLGQGAGIGELFF.

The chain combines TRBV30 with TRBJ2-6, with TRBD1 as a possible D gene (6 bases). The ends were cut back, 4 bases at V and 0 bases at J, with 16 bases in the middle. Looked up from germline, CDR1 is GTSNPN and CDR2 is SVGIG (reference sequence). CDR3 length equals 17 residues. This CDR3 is CAWIPWDKGSGANVLTF. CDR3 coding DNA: TGTGCCTGGATCCCCTGGGACAAAGGCTCTGGGGCCAACGTCCTGACTTTC.

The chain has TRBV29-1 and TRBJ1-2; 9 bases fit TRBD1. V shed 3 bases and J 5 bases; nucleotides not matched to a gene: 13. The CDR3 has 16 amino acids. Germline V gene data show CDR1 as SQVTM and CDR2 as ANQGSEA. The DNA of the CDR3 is TGCAGCGTTGATATTCTGGGACAGGGAGGGAGGTATGGCTACACCTTC. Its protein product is CSVDILGQGGRYGYTF.

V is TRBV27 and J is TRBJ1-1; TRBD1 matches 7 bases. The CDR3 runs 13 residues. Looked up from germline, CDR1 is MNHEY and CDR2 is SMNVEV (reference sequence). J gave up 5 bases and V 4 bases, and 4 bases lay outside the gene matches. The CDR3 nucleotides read TGTGCCAGCAGTTCCCCAGGGGGAACTGAAGCTTTCTTT. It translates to CASSSPGGTEAFF.

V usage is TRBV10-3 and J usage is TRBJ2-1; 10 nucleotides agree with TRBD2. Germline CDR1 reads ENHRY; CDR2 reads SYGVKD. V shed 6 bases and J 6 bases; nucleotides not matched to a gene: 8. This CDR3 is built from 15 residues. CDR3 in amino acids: CAISRTSGALNEQFF. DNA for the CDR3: TGTGCCATCAGCAGGACTAGCGGCGCTCTCAATGAGCAGTTCTTC.

In DNA, the CDR3 is TGTGCCAGCAGCTTTGTCCACTCTGGAAACACCATATATTTT. This translates into CASSFVHSGNTIYF. The chain joins TRBV11-2 to TRBJ1-3; D is undetermined. Trimming removed 3 bases at V and 0 bases at J, with 6 bases between. Germline V lookup: CDR1 SGHAT, CDR2 FQNNGV. The CDR3 length is 14 residues.

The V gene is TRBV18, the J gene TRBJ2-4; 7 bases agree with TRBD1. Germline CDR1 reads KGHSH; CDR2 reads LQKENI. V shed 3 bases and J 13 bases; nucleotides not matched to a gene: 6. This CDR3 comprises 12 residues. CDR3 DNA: TGTGCCAGCTCACCTATGACGGGACAGCAGTACTTC. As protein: CASSPMTGQQYF.

The CDR3 spells CASSVLQGAYEQYF. CDR3 nucleotide sequence: TGTGCCAGCAGTGTTCTCCAGGGGGCCTACGAGCAGTACTTC. This rearrangement joins TRBV2 to TRBJ2-7, with 7 bases aligning to TRBD1. This CDR3 is built from 14 residues. With 4 bases clipped from V and 2 bases from J, the junction kept 5 bases outside the gene matches. The germline CDR1 and CDR2 sequences are SNHLY and FYNNEI.

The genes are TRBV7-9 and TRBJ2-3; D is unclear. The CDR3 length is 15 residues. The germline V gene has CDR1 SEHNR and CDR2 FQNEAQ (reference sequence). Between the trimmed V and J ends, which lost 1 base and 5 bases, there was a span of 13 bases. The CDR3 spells CASSLGAGIEDTQYF. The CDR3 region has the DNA TGTGCCAGCAGCTTAGGGGCAGGTATCGAAGATACGCAGTATTTT.

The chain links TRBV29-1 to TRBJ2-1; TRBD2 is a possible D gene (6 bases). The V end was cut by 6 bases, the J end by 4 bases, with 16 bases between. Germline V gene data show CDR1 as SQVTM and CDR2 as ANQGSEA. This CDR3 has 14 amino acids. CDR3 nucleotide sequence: TGCAGCGTCATTACTAGCAGCGGGTACAATGAGCAGTTCTTC. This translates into CSVITSSGYNEQFF.

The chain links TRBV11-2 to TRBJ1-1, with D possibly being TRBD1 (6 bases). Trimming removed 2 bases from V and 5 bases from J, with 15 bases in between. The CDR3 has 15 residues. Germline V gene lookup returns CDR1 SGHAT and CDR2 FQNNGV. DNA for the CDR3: TGTGCCAGCAGCTTATCTTCGGTGGGGGCAACTGAAGCTTTCTTT. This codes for CASSLSSVGATEAFF.

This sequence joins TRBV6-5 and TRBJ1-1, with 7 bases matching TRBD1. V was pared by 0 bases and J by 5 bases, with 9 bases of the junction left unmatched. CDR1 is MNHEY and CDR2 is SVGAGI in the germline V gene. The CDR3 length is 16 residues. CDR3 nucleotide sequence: TGTGCCAGCAGTTACTCGCTTAACAGGGGAGAAACTGAAGCTTTCTTT. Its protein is CASSYSLNRGETEAFF.

CDR3 sequence: CASSLDRGNEQFF. CDR3 DNA: TGTGCCAGCAGTCTTGACAGGGGTAATGAGCAGTTCTTC. The chain recombines TRBV28 with TRBJ2-1, with TRBD1 matching 8 bases. In germline, CDR1 is MDHEN, CDR2 SYDVKM. The CDR3 covers 13 residues. V gave up 5 bases and J gave up 7 bases; unmatched junction bases: 4.

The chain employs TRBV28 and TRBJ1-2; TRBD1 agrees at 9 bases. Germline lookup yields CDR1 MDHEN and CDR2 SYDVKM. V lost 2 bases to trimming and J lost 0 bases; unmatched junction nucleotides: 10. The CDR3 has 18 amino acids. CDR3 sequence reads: CASSLVSHRGLANYGYTF. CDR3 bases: TGTGCCAGCAGTTTAGTTTCTCACAGGGGGCTGGCTAACTATGGCTACACCTTC.

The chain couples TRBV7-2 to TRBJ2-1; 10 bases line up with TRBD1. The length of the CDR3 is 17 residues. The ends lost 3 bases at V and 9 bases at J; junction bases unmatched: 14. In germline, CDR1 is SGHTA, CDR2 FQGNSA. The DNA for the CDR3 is TGTGCCAGCAGCTTGACAGGGGGCGGGAGTGTGGCGACTGAGCAGTTCTTC. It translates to CASSLTGGGSVATEQFF.

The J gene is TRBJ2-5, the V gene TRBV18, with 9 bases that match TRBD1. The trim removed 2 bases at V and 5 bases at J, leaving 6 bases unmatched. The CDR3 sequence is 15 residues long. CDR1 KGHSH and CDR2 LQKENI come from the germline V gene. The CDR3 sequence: CASSPRGQGGETQYF. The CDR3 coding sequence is TGTGCCAGCTCACCAAGGGGACAGGGCGGGGAGACCCAGTACTTC.

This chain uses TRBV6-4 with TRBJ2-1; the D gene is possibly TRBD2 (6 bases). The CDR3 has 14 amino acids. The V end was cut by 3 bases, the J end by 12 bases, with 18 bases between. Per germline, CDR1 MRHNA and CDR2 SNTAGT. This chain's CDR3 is CASSDSGRGNRQFF. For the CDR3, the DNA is TGTGCCAGCAGTGATAGCGGAAGAGGCAATCGGCAGTTCTTC.

The CDR3 loop is CASSQEWQGRYEQYF. The CDR3 nucleotides are TGCGCCAGCAGCCAAGAATGGCAGGGCCGCTACGAGCAGTACTTC. The chain couples TRBV4-3 to TRBJ2-7; TRBD1 is a possible D gene (5 bases). V was pared by 0 bases and J by 3 bases, with 12 bases between. This CDR3 is built from 15 residues. Germline lookup yields CDR1 LGHNA and CDR2 YSLEER.

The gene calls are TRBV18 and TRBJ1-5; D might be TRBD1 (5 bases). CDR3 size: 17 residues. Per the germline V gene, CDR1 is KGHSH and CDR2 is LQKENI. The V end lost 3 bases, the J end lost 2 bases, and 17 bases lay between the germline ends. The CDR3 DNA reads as TGTGCCAGCTCACCCGGGTCGCAGGGAGGAGGCAATCAGCCCCAGCATTTT. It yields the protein CASSPGSQGGGNQPQHF.

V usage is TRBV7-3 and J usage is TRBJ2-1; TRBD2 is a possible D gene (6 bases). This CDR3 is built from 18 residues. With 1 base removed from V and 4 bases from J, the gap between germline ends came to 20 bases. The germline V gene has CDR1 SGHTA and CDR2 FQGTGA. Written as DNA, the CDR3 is TGTGCCAGCAGCTTAATAGGATCGGGGGACCCTCCATACAATGAGCAGTTCTTC. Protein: CASSLIGSGDPPYNEQFF.

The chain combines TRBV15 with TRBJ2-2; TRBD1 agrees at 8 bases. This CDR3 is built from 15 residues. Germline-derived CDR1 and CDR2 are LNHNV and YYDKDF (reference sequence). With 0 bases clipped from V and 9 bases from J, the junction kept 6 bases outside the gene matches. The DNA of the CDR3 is TGTGCCACCAGCAGAGACAGGGGGCGGGACTGGGAGCTGTTTTTT. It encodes CATSRDRGRDWELFF.

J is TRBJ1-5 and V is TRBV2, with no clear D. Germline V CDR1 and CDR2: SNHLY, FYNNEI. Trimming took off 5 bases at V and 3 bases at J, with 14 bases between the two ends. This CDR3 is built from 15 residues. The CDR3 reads CASSPLSRLNQPQHF. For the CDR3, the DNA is TGTGCCAGCAGTCCCCTGAGCCGCCTCAATCAGCCCCAGCATTTT.

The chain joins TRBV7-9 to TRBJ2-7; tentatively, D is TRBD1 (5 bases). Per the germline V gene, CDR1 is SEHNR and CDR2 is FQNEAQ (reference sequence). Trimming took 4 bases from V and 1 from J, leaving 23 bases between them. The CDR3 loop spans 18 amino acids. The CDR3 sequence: CASSSGHSTVLRSYEQYF. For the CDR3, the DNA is TGTGCCAGCAGCTCAGGACACTCGACGGTGCTCAGGTCCTACGAGCAGTACTTC.

The CDR3 nucleotides read TGTGCCAGCACCGAAAGATGGGGGCGATCGGGCACCGGGGAGCTGTTTTTT. Its protein is CASTERWGRSGTGELFF. V gene TRBV2 combines with J gene TRBJ2-2, with D possibly being TRBD1 (6 bases). V was clipped by 7 bases and J by 4 bases, with 22 bases between them. This CDR3 is 17 amino acids long. Germline lookup yields CDR1 SNHLY and CDR2 FYNNEI. The full variable domain, completed using reference TRBV2 and TRBJ2-2, is EPEVTQTPSHQVTQMGQEVILRCVPISNHLYFYWYRQILGQKVEFLVSFYNNEISEKSEIFDDQFSVERPDGSNFTLKIRSTKLEDSAMYFCASTERWGRSGTGELFFGEGSRLTVL.

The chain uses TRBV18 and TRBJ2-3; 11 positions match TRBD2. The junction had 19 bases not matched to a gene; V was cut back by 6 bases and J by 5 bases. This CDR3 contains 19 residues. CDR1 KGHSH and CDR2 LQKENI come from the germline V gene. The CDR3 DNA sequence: TGTGCCAGCTCGCGACAGGGCCCCCAGACTAGCGGGAAGTTAGATACGCAGTATTTT. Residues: CASSRQGPQTSGKLDTQYF.

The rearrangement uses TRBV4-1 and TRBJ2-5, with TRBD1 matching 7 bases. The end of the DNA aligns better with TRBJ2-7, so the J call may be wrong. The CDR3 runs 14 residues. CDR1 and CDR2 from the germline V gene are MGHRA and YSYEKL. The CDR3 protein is CASSQRDSFYEQYF. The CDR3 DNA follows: TGCGCCAGCAGCCAAAGGGACAGCTTCTACGAGCAGTACTTC.

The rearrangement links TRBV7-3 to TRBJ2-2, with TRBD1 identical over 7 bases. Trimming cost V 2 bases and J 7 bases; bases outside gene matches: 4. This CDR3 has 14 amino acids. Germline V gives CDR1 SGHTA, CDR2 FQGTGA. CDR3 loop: CASSLDRDNGELFF. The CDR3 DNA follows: TGTGCCAGCAGCTTAGACAGGGATAACGGGGAGCTGTTTTTT.